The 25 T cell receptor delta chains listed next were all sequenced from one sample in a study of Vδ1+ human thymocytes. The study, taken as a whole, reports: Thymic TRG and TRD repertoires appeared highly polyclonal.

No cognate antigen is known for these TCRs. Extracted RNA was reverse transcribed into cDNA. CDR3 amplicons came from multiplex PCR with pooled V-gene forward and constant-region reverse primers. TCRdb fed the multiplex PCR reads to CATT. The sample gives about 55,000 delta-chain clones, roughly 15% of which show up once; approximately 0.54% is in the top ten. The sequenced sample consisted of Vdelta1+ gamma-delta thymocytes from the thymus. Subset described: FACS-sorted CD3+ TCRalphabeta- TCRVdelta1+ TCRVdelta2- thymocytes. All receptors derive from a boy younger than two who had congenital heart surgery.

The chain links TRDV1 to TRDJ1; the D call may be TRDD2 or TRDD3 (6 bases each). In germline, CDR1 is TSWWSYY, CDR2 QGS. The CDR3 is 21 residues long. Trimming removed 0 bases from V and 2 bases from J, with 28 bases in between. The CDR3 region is CALGELSLPRTGKRGTDKLIF. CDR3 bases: TGTGCTCTTGGGGAACTCAGCCTTCCCCGTACTGGGAAAAGGGGAACCGATAAACTCATCTTT.

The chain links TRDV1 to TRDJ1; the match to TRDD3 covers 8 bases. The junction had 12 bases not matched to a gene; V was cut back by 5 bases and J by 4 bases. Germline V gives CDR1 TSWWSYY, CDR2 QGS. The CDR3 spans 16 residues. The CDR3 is CALGIYVGIHNDKLIF. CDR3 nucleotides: TGTGCTCTTGGGATTTACGTGGGGATACACAACGATAAACTCATCTTT.

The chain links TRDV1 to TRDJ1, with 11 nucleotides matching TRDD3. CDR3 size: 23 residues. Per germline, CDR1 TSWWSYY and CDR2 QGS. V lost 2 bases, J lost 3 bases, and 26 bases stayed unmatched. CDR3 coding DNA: TGTGCTCTTGGGGAAACCTTTCCTACCTTCTTATGGGGGATACGCGGAGTCTCCGATAAACTCATCTTT. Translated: CALGETFPTFLWGIRGVSDKLIF.

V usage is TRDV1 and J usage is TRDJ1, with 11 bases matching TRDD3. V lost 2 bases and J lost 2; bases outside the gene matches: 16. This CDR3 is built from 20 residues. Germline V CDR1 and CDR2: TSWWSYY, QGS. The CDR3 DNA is TGTGCTCTTGGGGAAACGCGCCGGTACTGGGGGATAATGGGTACCGATAAACTCATCTTT. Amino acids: CALGETRRYWGIMGTDKLIF.

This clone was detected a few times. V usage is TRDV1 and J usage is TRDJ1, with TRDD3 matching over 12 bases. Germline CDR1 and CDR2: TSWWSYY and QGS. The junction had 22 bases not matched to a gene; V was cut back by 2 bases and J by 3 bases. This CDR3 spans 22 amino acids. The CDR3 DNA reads TGTGCTCTTGGGGAAGTCGGCGTCCTACAGGTACTGGGGGATACTCTCCCCGATAAACTCATCTTT. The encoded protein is CALGEVGVLQVLGDTLPDKLIF.

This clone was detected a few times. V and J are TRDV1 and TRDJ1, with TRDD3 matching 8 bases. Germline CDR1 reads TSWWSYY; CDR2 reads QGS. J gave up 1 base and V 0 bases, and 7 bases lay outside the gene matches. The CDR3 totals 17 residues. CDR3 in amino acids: CALGELKNWGFTDKLIF. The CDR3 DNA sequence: TGTGCTCTTGGGGAACTCAAGAACTGGGGGTTCACCGATAAACTCATCTTT.

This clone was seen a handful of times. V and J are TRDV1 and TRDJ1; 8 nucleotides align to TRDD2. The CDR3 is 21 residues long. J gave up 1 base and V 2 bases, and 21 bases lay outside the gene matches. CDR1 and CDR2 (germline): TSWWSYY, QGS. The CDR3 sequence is CALGEGWVFLRGLSFTDKLIF. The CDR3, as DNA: TGTGCTCTTGGGGAAGGATGGGTCTTCCTACGAGGCCTATCCTTCACCGATAAACTCATCTTT.

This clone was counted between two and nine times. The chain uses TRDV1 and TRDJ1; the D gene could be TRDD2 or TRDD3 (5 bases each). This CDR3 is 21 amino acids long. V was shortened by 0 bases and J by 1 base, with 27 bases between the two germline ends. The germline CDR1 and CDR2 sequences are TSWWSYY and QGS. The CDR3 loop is CALGELFPAFDRTGLTDKLIF. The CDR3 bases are TGTGCTCTTGGGGAACTCTTCCCGGCCTTCGATCGTACTGGCCTCACCGATAAACTCATCTTT.

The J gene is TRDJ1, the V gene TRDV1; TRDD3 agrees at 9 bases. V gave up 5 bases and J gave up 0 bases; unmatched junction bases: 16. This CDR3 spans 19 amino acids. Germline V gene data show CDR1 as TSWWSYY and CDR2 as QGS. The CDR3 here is CALGPYHLRTGGHTDKLIF. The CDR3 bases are TGTGCTCTTGGGCCATACCACCTACGTACTGGGGGACACACCGATAAACTCATCTTT.

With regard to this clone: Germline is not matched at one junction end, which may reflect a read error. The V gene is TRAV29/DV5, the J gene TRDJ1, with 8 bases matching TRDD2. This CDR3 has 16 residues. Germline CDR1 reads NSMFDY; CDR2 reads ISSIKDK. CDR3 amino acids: CSVLLTLPTWTDKLIF. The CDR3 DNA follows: TGCAGTGTACTTCTAACACTTCCTACCTGGACCGATAAACTCATCTTT.

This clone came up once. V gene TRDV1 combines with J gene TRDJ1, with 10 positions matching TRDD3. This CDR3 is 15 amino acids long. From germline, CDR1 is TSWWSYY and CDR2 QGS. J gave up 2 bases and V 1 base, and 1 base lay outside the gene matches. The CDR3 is CALGEQLGDTDKLIF. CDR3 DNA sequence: TGTGCTCTTGGGGAACAACTGGGGGATACCGATAAACTCATCTTT.

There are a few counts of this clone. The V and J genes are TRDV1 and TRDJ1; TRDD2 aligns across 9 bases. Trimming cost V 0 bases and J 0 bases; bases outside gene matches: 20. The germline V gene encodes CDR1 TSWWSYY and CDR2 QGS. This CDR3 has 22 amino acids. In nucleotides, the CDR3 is TGTGCTCTTGGGGAACTTAGCCTTCCTACCGTAGGTGGGGGACCGTACACCGATAAACTCATCTTT. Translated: CALGELSLPTVGGGPYTDKLIF.

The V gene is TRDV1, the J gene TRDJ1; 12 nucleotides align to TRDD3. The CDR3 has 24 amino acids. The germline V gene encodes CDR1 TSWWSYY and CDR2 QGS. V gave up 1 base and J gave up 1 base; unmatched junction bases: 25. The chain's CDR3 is CALGERTCPPGGYAWSGITDKLIF. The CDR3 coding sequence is TGTGCTCTTGGGGAACGCACGTGTCCCCCTGGGGGATACGCGTGGTCGGGAATCACCGATAAACTCATCTTT.

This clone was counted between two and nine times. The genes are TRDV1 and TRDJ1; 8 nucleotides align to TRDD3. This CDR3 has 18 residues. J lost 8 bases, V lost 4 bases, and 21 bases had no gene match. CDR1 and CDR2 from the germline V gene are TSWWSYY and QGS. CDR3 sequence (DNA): TGTGCTCTTGGGGCTCGTTCCCCCCCTTTAGTGGGGGATCCGAAACTCATCTTT. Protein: CALGARSPPLVGDPKLIF.

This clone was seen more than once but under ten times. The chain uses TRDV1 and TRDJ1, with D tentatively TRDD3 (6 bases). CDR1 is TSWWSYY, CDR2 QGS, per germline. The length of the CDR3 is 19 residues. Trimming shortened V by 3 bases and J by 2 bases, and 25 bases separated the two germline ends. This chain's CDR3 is CALGELLRFGGGPTDKLIF. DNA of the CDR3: TGTGCTCTTGGGGAGCTTCTACGTTTCGGTGGGGGGCCTACCGATAAACTCATCTTT.

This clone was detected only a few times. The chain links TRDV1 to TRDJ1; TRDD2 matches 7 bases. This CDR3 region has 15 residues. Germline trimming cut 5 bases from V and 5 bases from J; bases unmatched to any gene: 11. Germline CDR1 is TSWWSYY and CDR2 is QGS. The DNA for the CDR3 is TGTGCTCTTGGGTTCCTACCAGGGCCTGAAGATAAACTCATCTTT. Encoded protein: CALGFLPGPEDKLIF.

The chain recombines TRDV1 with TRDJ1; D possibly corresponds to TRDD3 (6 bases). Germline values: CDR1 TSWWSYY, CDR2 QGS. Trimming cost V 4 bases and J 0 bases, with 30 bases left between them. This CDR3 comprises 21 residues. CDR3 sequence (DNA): TGTGCTCTTGGGGGACCCCTAGGTTGGGGGTTTTCATGGCAGTACACCGATAAACTCATCTTT. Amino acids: CALGGPLGWGFSWQYTDKLIF.

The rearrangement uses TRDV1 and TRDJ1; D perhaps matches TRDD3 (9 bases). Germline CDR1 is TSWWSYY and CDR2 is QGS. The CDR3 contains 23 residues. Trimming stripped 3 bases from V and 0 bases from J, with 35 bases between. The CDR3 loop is CALGDPHLPILLGDIPYTDKLIF. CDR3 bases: TGTGCTCTTGGGGATCCACACCTTCCTATTTTGTTGGGGGATATCCCGTACACCGATAAACTCATCTTT.

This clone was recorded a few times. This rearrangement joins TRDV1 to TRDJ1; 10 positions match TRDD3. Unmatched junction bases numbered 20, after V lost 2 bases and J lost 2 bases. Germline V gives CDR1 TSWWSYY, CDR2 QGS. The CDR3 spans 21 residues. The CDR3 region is CALGERSYDILGDCYTDKLIF. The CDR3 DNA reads TGTGCTCTTGGGGAAAGGTCCTACGACATACTGGGGGATTGTTATACCGATAAACTCATCTTT.

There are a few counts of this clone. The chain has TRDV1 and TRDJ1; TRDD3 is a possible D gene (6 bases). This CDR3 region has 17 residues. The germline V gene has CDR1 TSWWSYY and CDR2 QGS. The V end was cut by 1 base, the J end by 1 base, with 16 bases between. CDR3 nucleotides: TGTGCTCTTGGGGAACGGGCGGGGGGACCGTGCACCGATAAACTCATCTTT. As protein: CALGERAGGPCTDKLIF.

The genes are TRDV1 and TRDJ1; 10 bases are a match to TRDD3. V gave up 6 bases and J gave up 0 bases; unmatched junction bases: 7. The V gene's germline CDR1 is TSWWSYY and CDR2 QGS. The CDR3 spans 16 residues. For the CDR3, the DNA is TGTGCTCTTGGCCGGGGGATACGGTCGTACACCGATAAACTCATCTTT. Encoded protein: CALGRGIRSYTDKLIF.

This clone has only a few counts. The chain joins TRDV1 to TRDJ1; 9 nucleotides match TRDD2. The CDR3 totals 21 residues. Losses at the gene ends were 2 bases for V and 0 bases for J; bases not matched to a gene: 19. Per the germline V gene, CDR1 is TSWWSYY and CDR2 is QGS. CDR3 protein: CALGELAFLRSWGGYTDKLIF. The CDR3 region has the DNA TGTGCTCTTGGGGAATTGGCCTTCCTACGTTCCTGGGGGGGTTACACCGATAAACTCATCTTT.

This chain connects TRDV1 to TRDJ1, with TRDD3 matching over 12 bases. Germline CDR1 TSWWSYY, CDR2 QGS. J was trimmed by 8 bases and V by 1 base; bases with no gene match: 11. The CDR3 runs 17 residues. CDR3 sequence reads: CALGERSFAGGYAKLIF. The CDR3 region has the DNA TGTGCTCTTGGGGAACGATCCTTTGCTGGGGGATACGCGAAACTCATCTTT.

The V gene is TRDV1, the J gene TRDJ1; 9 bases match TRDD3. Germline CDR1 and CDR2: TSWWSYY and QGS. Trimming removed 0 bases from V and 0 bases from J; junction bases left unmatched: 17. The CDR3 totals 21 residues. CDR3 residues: CALGELGPTITGGQNTDKLIF. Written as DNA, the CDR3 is TGTGCTCTTGGGGAACTCGGGCCTACTATTACTGGGGGACAGAACACCGATAAACTCATCTTT.

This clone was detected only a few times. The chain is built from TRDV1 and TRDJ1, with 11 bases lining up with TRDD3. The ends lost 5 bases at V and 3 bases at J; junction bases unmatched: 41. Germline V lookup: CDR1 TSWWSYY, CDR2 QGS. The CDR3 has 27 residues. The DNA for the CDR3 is TGTGCTCTTGGGTCCTCAATCGCCTCCCCGACTTTTTCTGGGGGATACTCCTACCTTCCGAACGCCGATAAACTCATCTTT. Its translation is CALGSSIASPTFSGGYSYLPNADKLIF.